The source of this T cell receptor beta chain is a study of cytotoxic CD8 clonotypes in ibrutinib-treated CLL (TCRdb year 2021). About the study as a whole: The cohort included roughly 15 treatment-naive and approximately twelve relapsed/refractory patients; about 17 were IGHV unmutated. Response samples were taken after a median of roughly eleven months on treatment, ranging from roughly 6 to 36 months. Of the approximately 86 people in the trial, some 28 had longitudinal samples available. Partial responses were observed in about 25 patients and complete responses in 2; after a median follow-up of 68 months, remission was maintained in approximately 14 patients and progression was observed in roughly twelve. Every remission and progressive disease sample was obtained while ibrutinib was still being received by the patients. On average, each sample had about 250,000 productive templates and tens of thousands of productive rearrangements. Cryopreserved peripheral blood mononuclear cells were collected at three points: before therapy, at response, and at either sustained remission or disease progression. Results the study describes overall, beyond this receptor: Baseline clonality was found to be higher than that of age-matched healthy donors and was strongly correlated with circulating CD8+ T-cell counts. Public clonotypes were rare and either shrank or stayed stable during treatment, and the rise in clonality at ibrutinib response reflected expansion of private clonotypes. An increase in clonality was observed at ibrutinib response, with clonality remaining stable during sustained remission and falling back toward baseline at progression. Sampling times were not matched between patients in sustained remission and patients whose disease was progressing, and lymph node repertoires were not examined.

About this clone: The target of this receptor is not known. There are no base qualities to consult, and no much larger clone falls within one base.

Explained via the paper, the time point label denotes: 20 to 25 months on ibrutinib. For TCR beta library preparation, roughly 2 micrograms of genomic DNA were extracted from the cryopreserved PBMCs. Longitudinal blood samples from CLL patients on ibrutinib monotherapy were analyzed using high-throughput TCR beta sequencing. The patients took part in an open-label, single-center phase 2 trial of ibrutinib monotherapy. On a MiSeq, deep resolution sequencing aimed for a depth between 1 in 1 million and 1 in 200,000 T cells, with each clonotype covered 10x on average. The immunoSEQ hsTCRB Kit was used to generate the TCR beta libraries. The paper's data handling went like this. Data were analyzed with ImmunoSEQ Data Assistant and ImmunoSEQ Analyzer, with V, D and J genes assigned per IMGT definitions. Clonality, with values ranging from 0 to 1, was calculated as one minus the normalized Shannon entropy of productive rearrangement frequencies. Only overrepresented clonotypes making up at least 0.05% of each patient's repertoire were included in the public clonotype analysis. About twelve repertoires from age-matched healthy donors, obtained from immuneACCESS, served as clonality controls. Not all clones reach the TCRdb copy of this immuneACCESS table, which keeps in-frame sequences only. Checked studies attribute under half of the gap to unresolved V genes and leave the rest unexplained. The DNA gave D and trimming, while V, J and clone size come from that table. The sample table records some 200,000 clones; approximately 72% of these occur just once. Together, the top ten hold around an eighth of the sample.

The clonotype comes from a human donor with chronic lymphocytic leukemia. Sequencing was performed on PBMCs, taken after 24 months of ibrutinib treatment.

The nucleotide sequence is given as TGTGCCAGTAGTGTAAACCGGGACAGGAAGAACACCGGGGAGCTGTTTTTT. Translated, this is CASSVNRDRKNTGELFF. The chain employs TRBV19 and TRBJ2-2; TRBD1 lines up with 8 middle nucleotides. The CDR3 spans 17 residues, from the cysteine through the phenylalanine. Only the CDR3 part of the read is kept: 51 bases, read in frame from the first base. Trimming accounts for 5 bases at V and 1 base at J, while the number of junction bases matched to no gene is 9. The germline V gene (reference sequence) yields LNHDA for CDR1 and SQIVND for CDR2.